This entry is about one T cell receptor beta chain. Its target is unknown. This CDR3 is 11 amino acids long. V was pared by 5 bases and J by 5 bases, with 9 bases between. Germline-derived CDR1 and CDR2 are SQVTM and ANQGSEA. This sample stems from a study of T-cell memory formation after mild COVID-19. General study results and limits: Some SARS-CoV-2-responding clones were already detected in memory before infection. Among clones contracting day 15 to 85, CD4/CD8 was balanced, whereas later expanders leaned CD4+. CD4+ contracting clones lay mainly in CM and EM, CD8+ ones in EMRA.

The TCR alpha and TCR beta cDNA libraries, bearing sample barcodes and UMIs, were generated by 5'RACE using constant-segment primers. A single record per CDR3 protein comes from TCRdb applying MiXCR to the 5' RACE reads. The sample lists 200,000 or so distinct CDR3 sequences; 16% were seen once. The receptor was isolated from an adult woman who had mild COVID-19 (a few samples of this study predate the infection). Cell type and time point are not known. The source material was PBMCs or a T cell subset sorted from them (not recorded which). The J gene is TRBJ1-1, the V gene TRBV29-1, with no clear D. CDR3 in amino acids: CSVHRRTEAFF. CDR3 in DNA: TGCAGCGTTCATCGGCGGACTGAAGCTTTCTTT.